Listed below are T cell receptor beta chains from one sample, sequenced in a study of T cell changes during pregnancy in multiple sclerosis. Clones were sequenced by immunoSEQ multiplex PCR, and TCRdb holds only the in-frame ones, with some missing. The profile shows some 49,000 clones, 90% of them singletons. The specimen comprised peripheral blood, sampled after pregnancy. The receptor set was obtained from a female donor in good health, enrolled as a control in a pregnancy study. The CDR3 runs from the conserved cysteine through the conserved F or W. D genes are given only for firm matches. Clone size appears in some rows only: once, few, many, or a class for an expanded clone.

TRBJ2-7 TRBD1 once TRBV9 CASSVGPGTGDEQYF TGTGCCAGCAGCGTCGGCCCCGGGACAGGTGACGAGCAGTACTTC
TRBJ2-1 TRBD2 . TRBV5-1 CASSLVASGHNEQFF TGCGCCAGCAGCTTGGTTGCTAGCGGTCACAATGAGCAGTTCTTC
TRBJ2-7 . many TRBV6-6 CASSYADRSSYEQYF TGTGCCAGCAGTTACGCCGACCGGAGCTCCTACGAGCAGTACTTC
TRBJ1-6 . . TRBV18 CASSPFDPRGRYNSPLHF TGTGCCAGCTCACCATTCGACCCCAGAGGCCGTTATAATTCACCCCTCCACTTT
TRBJ2-7 . once TRBV15 CATSRGSFPREQYF TGTGCCACCAGCAGAGGTAGCTTTCCGCGCGAGCAGTACTTC
TRBJ2-7 . . TRBV6-5 CASSYYGRGYEQYF TGTGCCAGCAGTTACTATGGCAGGGGCTACGAGCAGTACTTC
TRBJ2-5 TRBD1 . TRBV7-7 CASSYGTGVQETQYF TGTGCCAGCAGCTACGGGACAGGTGTACAAGAGACCCAGTACTTC
TRBJ1-2 . . TRBV28 CASASLQASGYTF TGTGCCAGCGCAAGTCTACAGGCTAGTGGCTACACCTTC
TRBJ2-1 TRBD2 . TRBV4-2 CASSQLAGGSYNEQFF TGTGCCAGCAGCCAACTCGCGGGGGGATCCTACAATGAGCAGTTCTTC
TRBJ1-3 TRBD1 . TRBV9 CASSLTGVGNTIYF TGTGCCAGCAGCTTGACAGGGGTTGGAAACACCATATATTTT
TRBJ2-3 . . TRBV19 CASSIGTIRTDTQYF TGTGCCAGTAGTATAGGTACTATAAGAACAGATACGCAGTATTTT
TRBJ2-3 TRBD2 once TRBV9 CASSAGTSGRHYTDTQYF TGTGCCAGCAGCGCCGGGACTAGCGGGAGGCATTACACAGATACGCAGTATTTT
TRBJ2-1 TRBD2 . TRBV30 CAWSVPGGPYNEQFF TGTGCCTGGAGTGTACCGGGGGGGCCCTACAATGAGCAGTTCTTC
TRBJ2-5 TRBD2 . TRBV25-1 CASSLAGGRETQYF TGTGCCAGCAGCCTAGCGGGGGGCAGGGAGACCCAGTACTTC
TRBJ1-5 . . TRBV5-3 CAKPGGRVARSKPQHF TGTGCCAAACCCGGGGGGAGGGTGGCCCGCAGTAAGCCCCAGCATTTT
TRBJ1-2 . . TRBV4-1 CASSQDSRVFYGYTF TGCGCCAGCAGCCAAGACTCCAGGGTTTTCTATGGCTACACCTTC
TRBJ1-2 TRBD1 . TRBV9 CASSDSGTGFRGGYTF TGTGCCAGCAGTGACTCGGGGACAGGGTTTCGGGGTGGCTACACCTTC
TRBJ1-2 TRBD1 . TRBV2 CASSKPRQGAGLRYGYTF TGTGCCAGCAGCAAGCCCAGACAGGGGGCAGGTCTGCGCTATGGCTACACCTTC
TRBJ2-1 . . TRBV11-2 CASSSYRERDNEQFF TGTGCCAGCAGCTCTTACCGGGAAAGAGACAATGAGCAGTTCTTC
TRBJ1-1 . . TRBV5-6 CASSYITTEAFF TGTGCCAGCAGCTACATAACCACTGAAGCTTTCTTT
TRBJ2-3 . . TRBV6-1 CASSSSGSGDTQYF TGTGCCAGCTCTTCATCAGGGTCGGGAGATACGCAGTATTTT
TRBJ1-5 . . TRBV4-1 CASSQGLGGNQPQHF TGCGCCAGCAGCCAAGGCTTAGGGGGCAATCAGCCCCAGCATTTT
TRBJ2-2 TRBD1 . TRBV2 CASSDYGTGPNTGELFF TGTGCCAGCAGTGATTATGGGACAGGGCCGAACACCGGGGAGCTGTTTTTT